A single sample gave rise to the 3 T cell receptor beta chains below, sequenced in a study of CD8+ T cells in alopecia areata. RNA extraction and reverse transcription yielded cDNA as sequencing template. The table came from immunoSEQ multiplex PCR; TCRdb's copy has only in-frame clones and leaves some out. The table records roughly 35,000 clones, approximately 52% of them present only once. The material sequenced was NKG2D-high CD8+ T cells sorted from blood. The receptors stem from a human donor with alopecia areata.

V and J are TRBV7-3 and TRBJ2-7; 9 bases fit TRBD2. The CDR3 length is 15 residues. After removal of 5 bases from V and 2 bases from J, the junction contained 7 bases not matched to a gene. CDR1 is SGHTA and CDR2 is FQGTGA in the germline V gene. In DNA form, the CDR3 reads TGTGCCAGCAGCCTCATGGGCGGGGGGGCCTACGAGCAGTACTTC. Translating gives CASSLMGGGAYEQYF.

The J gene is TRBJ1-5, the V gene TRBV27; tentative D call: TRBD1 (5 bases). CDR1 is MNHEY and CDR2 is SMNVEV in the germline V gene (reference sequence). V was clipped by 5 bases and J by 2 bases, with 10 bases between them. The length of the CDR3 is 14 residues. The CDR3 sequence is CASSTRGGNQPQHF. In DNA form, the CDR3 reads TGTGCCAGCAGTACGCGGGGGGGCAATCAGCCCCAGCATTTT.

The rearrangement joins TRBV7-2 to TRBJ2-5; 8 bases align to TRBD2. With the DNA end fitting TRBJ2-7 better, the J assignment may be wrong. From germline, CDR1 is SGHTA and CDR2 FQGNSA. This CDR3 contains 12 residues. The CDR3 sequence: CASSSGGVEQYF. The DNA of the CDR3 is TGTGCCAGCAGCTCGGGAGGGGTCGAGCAGTACTTC.